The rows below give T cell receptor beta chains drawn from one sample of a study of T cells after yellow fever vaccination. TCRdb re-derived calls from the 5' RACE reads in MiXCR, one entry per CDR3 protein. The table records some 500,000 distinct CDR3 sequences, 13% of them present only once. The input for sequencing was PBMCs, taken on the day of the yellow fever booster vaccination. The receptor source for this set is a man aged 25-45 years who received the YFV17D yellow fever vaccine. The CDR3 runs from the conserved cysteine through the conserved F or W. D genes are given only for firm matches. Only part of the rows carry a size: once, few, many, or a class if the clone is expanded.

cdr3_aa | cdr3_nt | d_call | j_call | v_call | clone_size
CASSQETTLNNSPLHF | TGCGCCAGCAGCCAAGAGACGACACTTAATAATTCACCCCTCCACTTT | - | TRBJ1-6 | TRBV4-3 | few
CASSQELGRTPGELFF | TGTGCCAGCAGCCAAGAATTGGGCAGAACTCCCGGGGAGCTGTTTTTT | - | TRBJ2-2 | TRBV3-1 | few
CSVVRDRAEGYTF | TGCAGCGTTGTAAGGGACAGGGCAGAGGGCTACACCTTC | TRBD1 | TRBJ1-2 | TRBV29-1 | -
CASSTTGTGSSPLHF | TGCGCCAGCAGCACTACCGGGACAGGGTCCTCACCCCTCCACTTT | TRBD1 | TRBJ1-6 | TRBV5-1 | few
CASSLAPRAGNTIYF | TGCGCCAGCAGCTTGGCACCGCGAGCCGGAAACACCATATATTTT | - | TRBJ1-3 | TRBV5-1 | many
CASSFMGKGGYTF | TGTGCCAGCAGTTTTATGGGGAAAGGGGGCTACACCTTC | - | TRBJ1-2 | TRBV12-3/TRBV12-4 | -
CASSSGGTNEKLFF | TGCGCCAGCAGCTCAGGGGGCACTAATGAAAAACTGTTTTTT | TRBD1 | TRBJ1-4 | TRBV5-1 | many
CASSLGGQPLYEQYF | TGTGCCAGCAGCTTAGGGGGACAGCCTCTCTACGAGCAGTACTTC | TRBD1 | TRBJ2-7 | TRBV7-2 | few
CASSTNPDRGPMNQPQHF | TGTGCCAGTAGTACGAACCCGGACAGGGGGCCGATGAATCAGCCCCAGCATTTT | TRBD1 | TRBJ1-5 | TRBV19 | -
CSVELLSSVF | TGCAGCGTTGAATTGTTATCCTCGGTCTTC | - | TRBJ2-1 | TRBV29-1 | few
CASSTDMIRYEQYF | TGTGCCAGCAGCACGGACATGATCAGGTACGAGCAGTACTTC | - | TRBJ2-7 | TRBV5-6 | many
CSASGGQGSNQPQHF | TGCAGTGCTAGTGGAGGACAGGGAAGCAATCAGCCCCAGCATTTT | TRBD1 | TRBJ1-5 | TRBV20-1 | few